This is a list of T cell receptor beta chains from one sample in a study of cytomegalovirus exposure and HLA in healthy donors. Repertoires were generated with immunoSEQ multiplex PCR, while TCRdb's copy carries only in-frame clones and drops some. The table shows some 170,000 clones, with 70% to 90% occurring only once. The sequencing input was PBMCs. These receptors originate from a woman aged 25 to 39 in good health and CMV-seronegative. Each CDR3 is given with its conserved first and last residue. The order of the fields is CDR3 DNA, CDR3 protein, clone size, J gene, D gene, V gene. The D gene is left open where the match is weak. Size values are once, few and many counts, or a class for expanded clones, and some rows have none.

cdr3_nt: TGTGCCACCAGCAGAGATGGTGGATTAGGACTTTCTGGCTACACCTTC
cdr3_aa: CATSRDGGLGLSGYTF
clone_size: once
j_call: TRBJ1-2
d_call: .
v_call: TRBV15

cdr3_nt: TGTGCCAGCAGTTTAAAATGGACTAGCTCCTACGAGCAGTACTTC
cdr3_aa: CASSLKWTSSYEQYF
clone_size: once
j_call: TRBJ2-7
d_call: TRBD2
v_call: TRBV27

cdr3_nt: TGTGCCAGCAGTTACATTAGGGGTGGCAGACAATCTGAAGCTTTCTTT
cdr3_aa: CASSYIRGGRQSEAFF
clone_size: .
j_call: TRBJ1-1
d_call: .
v_call: TRBV6-5

cdr3_nt: TGTGCCAGCAGCGACGGGACGGGGGGAAATGAAAAACTGTTTTTT
cdr3_aa: CASSDGTGGNEKLFF
clone_size: once
j_call: TRBJ1-4
d_call: .
v_call: TRBV9

cdr3_nt: TGCGCCAGCAGCTGGACTAGCGGGGCTAACTACGAGCAGTACTTC
cdr3_aa: CASSWTSGANYEQYF
clone_size: .
j_call: TRBJ2-7
d_call: TRBD2
v_call: TRBV5-1

cdr3_nt: TGTGCCAGCAGCTTAGCCGCAGGGAATGGCTACACCTTC
cdr3_aa: CASSLAAGNGYTF
clone_size: .
j_call: TRBJ1-2
d_call: .
v_call: TRBV13

cdr3_nt: TGTGCCAGCAGCTCGACTCCCTATAGCAATCAGCCCCAGCATTTT
cdr3_aa: CASSSTPYSNQPQHF
clone_size: .
j_call: TRBJ1-5
d_call: .
v_call: TRBV28

cdr3_nt: TGTGCCAGCTCACAACAGGGGGACGAGCAGTACTTC
cdr3_aa: CASSQQGDEQYF
clone_size: .
j_call: TRBJ2-7
d_call: TRBD1
v_call: TRBV18

cdr3_nt: TGTGCCAGCAGCCTCCCCCGGAGGGCCCCCAGTTACGAGCAGTACTTC
cdr3_aa: CASSLPRRAPSYEQYF
clone_size: .
j_call: TRBJ2-7
d_call: .
v_call: TRBV28

cdr3_nt: TGTGCCAGCAGTTTAAGTCTATATCAGCCCCAGCATTTT
cdr3_aa: CASSLSLYQPQHF
clone_size: .
j_call: TRBJ1-5
d_call: .
v_call: TRBV27

cdr3_nt: TGTGCCGCATCTAGCGAGTCCTACAATGAGCAGTTCTTC
cdr3_aa: CAASSESYNEQFF
clone_size: .
j_call: TRBJ2-1
d_call: .
v_call: TRBV30

cdr3_nt: TGTGCCAGTAGTATCATACAGGGTTCCACTGAAGCTTTCTTT
cdr3_aa: CASSIIQGSTEAFF
clone_size: .
j_call: TRBJ1-1
d_call: .
v_call: TRBV19

cdr3_nt: TGCGCCAGCAGCCCACTTCCAGGGTCCTACAATGAGCAGTTCTTC
cdr3_aa: CASSPLPGSYNEQFF
clone_size: few
j_call: TRBJ2-1
d_call: .
v_call: TRBV4-3

cdr3_nt: TGTGCCAGCAGCCCCCGGGGCCGGGACAGGGCCGACCTGGAGACCCAGTACTTC
cdr3_aa: CASSPRGRDRADLETQYF
clone_size: .
j_call: TRBJ2-5
d_call: .
v_call: TRBV21-1

cdr3_nt: TGTGCCAGCAGTTTGATCGGGATGAACACTGAAGCTTTCTTT
cdr3_aa: CASSLIGMNTEAFF
clone_size: once
j_call: TRBJ1-1
d_call: .
v_call: TRBV28

cdr3_nt: TGCGCCAGCAGCCTAACAGGGTCCGGAAACACCATATATTTT
cdr3_aa: CASSLTGSGNTIYF
clone_size: .
j_call: TRBJ1-3
d_call: .
v_call: TRBV4-3

cdr3_nt: TGCGCCAGCAGACCCGGACAGGCTTTTCATTCACCCCTCCACTTT
cdr3_aa: CASRPGQAFHSPLHF
clone_size: .
j_call: TRBJ1-6
d_call: TRBD1
v_call: TRBV5-1

cdr3_nt: TGTGCTAGTGGTTTGGTATATCAGGGCTCGGACACTGAAGCTTTCTTT
cdr3_aa: CASGLVYQGSDTEAFF
clone_size: many
j_call: TRBJ1-1
d_call: .
v_call: TRBV12-5

cdr3_nt: TGTGCCAGCAGCTTGGGGGGACAGAACACTGAAGCTTTCTTT
cdr3_aa: CASSLGGQNTEAFF
clone_size: .
j_call: TRBJ1-1
d_call: .
v_call: TRBV5-6

cdr3_nt: TGTGCCAGCAGGCCGACTAGAACAGATACGCAGTATTTT
cdr3_aa: CASRPTRTDTQYF
clone_size: .
j_call: TRBJ2-3
d_call: .
v_call: TRBV6-5

cdr3_nt: TGTGCCAGCAGCTTCACTAGCGAAAGCACAGATACGCAGTATTTT
cdr3_aa: CASSFTSESTDTQYF
clone_size: .
j_call: TRBJ2-3
d_call: TRBD2
v_call: TRBV7-2

cdr3_nt: TGTGCCAGCAGCGCGGACAGGGGCCATGAGCAGTTCTTC
cdr3_aa: CASSADRGHEQFF
clone_size: .
j_call: TRBJ2-1
d_call: TRBD1
v_call: TRBV7-9

cdr3_nt: TGTGCCAGCAGTTACGGCGGGGGGGCCATAGATACGCAGTATTTT
cdr3_aa: CASSYGGGAIDTQYF
clone_size: .
j_call: TRBJ2-3
d_call: TRBD2
v_call: TRBV6-5

cdr3_nt: TGTGCCAGCAGCCCAACTCAGGGAACTACACCCCTCCACTTT
cdr3_aa: CASSPTQGTTPLHF
clone_size: .
j_call: TRBJ1-6
d_call: .
v_call: TRBV14

cdr3_nt: TGTGCCAGTAGTGTCTCGGGACTAGCGGGGGGGCAGGGGACCCAGTACTTC
cdr3_aa: CASSVSGLAGGQGTQYF
clone_size: .
j_call: TRBJ2-5
d_call: TRBD2
v_call: TRBV19

cdr3_nt: TGTGCCAGCAGCTTGGAACTAGCGGGAGGGGGGGAGACCCAGTACTTC
cdr3_aa: CASSLELAGGGETQYF
clone_size: .
j_call: TRBJ2-5
d_call: TRBD2
v_call: TRBV7-2

cdr3_nt: TGTGCCAGCAGCCAAGGGGAGCCGCGGGTCCCCTACGAGCAGTACTTC
cdr3_aa: CASSQGEPRVPYEQYF
clone_size: .
j_call: TRBJ2-7
d_call: .
v_call: TRBV14

cdr3_nt: TGCGCCAGCAGAAAGGGTTGGGAGACAGCCAAAAACATTCAGTACTTC
cdr3_aa: CASRKGWETAKNIQYF
clone_size: .
j_call: TRBJ2-4
d_call: .
v_call: TRBV5-1

cdr3_nt: TGTGCCAGCAGCCTGGACAGGGGTGATTCACCCCTCCACTTT
cdr3_aa: CASSLDRGDSPLHF
clone_size: once
j_call: TRBJ1-6
d_call: TRBD1
v_call: TRBV5-4

cdr3_nt: TGTGCCAGCAGCTTAGCCCAGGCTACCACTGAAGCTTTCTTT
cdr3_aa: CASSLAQATTEAFF
clone_size: .
j_call: TRBJ1-1
d_call: .
v_call: TRBV13

cdr3_nt: TGCGCCAGCATCCCTCAATTGGCAGGGAACGACGAGCAGTACTTC
cdr3_aa: CASIPQLAGNDEQYF
clone_size: .
j_call: TRBJ2-7
d_call: .
v_call: TRBV23-1

cdr3_nt: TGTTCCAGCAGCTTAGTAGCCCTGGTTAGTTTTGAGCAGTTCTTC
cdr3_aa: CSSSLVALVSFEQFF
clone_size: once
j_call: TRBJ2-1
d_call: .
v_call: TRBV7-9

cdr3_nt: TGTGCCAGCAGCTCGCTCGCGGGGGGGGGCCTTCAGTACTTC
cdr3_aa: CASSSLAGGGLQYF
clone_size: .
j_call: TRBJ2-4
d_call: TRBD2
v_call: TRBV7-2

cdr3_nt: TGTGCCAGCAGCTCGGGACAGCCTCCGGGGAATGAGCAGTTCTTC
cdr3_aa: CASSSGQPPGNEQFF
clone_size: .
j_call: TRBJ2-1
d_call: TRBD1
v_call: TRBV7-3

cdr3_nt: TGTGCCAGCAGTTTAGGGACAGACAGCTACGAGCAGTACTTC
cdr3_aa: CASSLGTDSYEQYF
clone_size: .
j_call: TRBJ2-7
d_call: TRBD1
v_call: TRBV27

cdr3_nt: TGTGCCAGCTCACCACCTGGGACTGGTAATGAAAAACTGTTTTTT
cdr3_aa: CASSPPGTGNEKLFF
clone_size: .
j_call: TRBJ1-4
d_call: .
v_call: TRBV18